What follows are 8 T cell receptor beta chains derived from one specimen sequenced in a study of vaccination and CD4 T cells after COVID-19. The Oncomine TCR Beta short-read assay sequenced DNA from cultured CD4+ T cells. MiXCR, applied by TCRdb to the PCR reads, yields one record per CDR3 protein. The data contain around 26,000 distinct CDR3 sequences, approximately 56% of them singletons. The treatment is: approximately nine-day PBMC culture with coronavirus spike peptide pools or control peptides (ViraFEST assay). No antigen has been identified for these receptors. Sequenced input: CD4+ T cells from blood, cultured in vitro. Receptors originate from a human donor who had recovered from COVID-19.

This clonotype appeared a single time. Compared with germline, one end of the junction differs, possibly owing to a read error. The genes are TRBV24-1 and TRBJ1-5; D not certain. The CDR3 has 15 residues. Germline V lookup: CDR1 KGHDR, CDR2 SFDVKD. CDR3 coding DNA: TGTACCACCAGTGCCGCTTCGGGAAGTAATCAGCCCCAGCATTTT. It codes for CTTSAASGSNQPQHF.

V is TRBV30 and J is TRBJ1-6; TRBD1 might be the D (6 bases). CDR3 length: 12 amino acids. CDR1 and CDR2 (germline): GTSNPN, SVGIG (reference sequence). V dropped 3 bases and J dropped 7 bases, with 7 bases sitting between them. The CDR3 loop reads CAWSGQNSPLHF. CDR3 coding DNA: TGTGCCTGGAGCGGACAGAATTCACCCCTCCACTTT.

CDR3 nucleotides: TGTGCCAGCAGTTTATACGAGACTAGCGCAGTGACCGGGGAGCTGTTTTTT. Amino acid sequence: CASSLYETSAVTGELFF. This rearrangement joins TRBV27 to TRBJ2-2; 8 bases agree with TRBD2. Trimming removed 1 base from V and 5 bases from J; junction bases left unmatched: 9. CDR1 and CDR2 from the germline V gene are MNHEY and SMNVEV (reference sequence). This CDR3 region has 17 residues.

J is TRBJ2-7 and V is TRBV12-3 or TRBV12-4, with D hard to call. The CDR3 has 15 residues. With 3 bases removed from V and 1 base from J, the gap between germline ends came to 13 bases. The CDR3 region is CASSFGVSPSYEQYF. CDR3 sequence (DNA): TGTGCCAGCAGTTTCGGCGTTTCACCATCCTACGAGCAGTACTTC.

Here the CDR3 reads CASSLDRASSPLHF. Here the CDR3 DNA reads TGTGCCAGCAGTTTGGACAGGGCGAGTTCACCCCTCCACTTT. V and J are TRBV6-2 or TRBV6-3 and TRBJ1-6; TRBD1 matches 8 bases. This CDR3 has 14 amino acids. J gave up 9 bases and V 4 bases, and 5 bases lay outside the gene matches. Germline V lookup: CDR1 MNHEY, CDR2 SVGEGT.

The CDR3 is CATQHMGQGTEAFF. As DNA, the CDR3 is TGCGCCACCCAACACATGGGACAGGGCACTGAAGCTTTCTTT. The chain combines TRBV10-1 with TRBJ1-1; 9 nucleotides agree with TRBD1. With 10 bases clipped from V and 4 bases from J, the junction kept 10 bases outside the gene matches. The CDR3 has 14 residues. CDR1 WNHNN and CDR2 SYGVQD come from the germline V gene (reference sequence).

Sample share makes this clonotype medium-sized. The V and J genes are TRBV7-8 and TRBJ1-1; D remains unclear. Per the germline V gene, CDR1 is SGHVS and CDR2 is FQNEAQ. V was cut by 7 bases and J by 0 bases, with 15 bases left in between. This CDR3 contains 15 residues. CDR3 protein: CASTPSRILNTEAFF. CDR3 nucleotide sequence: TGTGCCAGCACCCCGTCGCGGATCCTGAACACTGAAGCTTTCTTT.

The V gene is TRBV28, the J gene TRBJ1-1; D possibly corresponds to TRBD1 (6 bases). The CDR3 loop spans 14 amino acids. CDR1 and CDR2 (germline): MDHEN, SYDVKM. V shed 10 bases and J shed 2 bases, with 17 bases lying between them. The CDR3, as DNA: TGTGCCATCGAGTCATGGGGGGCAAACACTGAAGCTTTCTTT. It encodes CAIESWGANTEAFF. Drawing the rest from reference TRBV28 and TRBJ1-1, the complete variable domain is DVKVTQSSRYLVKRTGEKVFLECVQDMDHENMFWYRQDPGLGLRLIYFSYDVKMKEKGDIPEGYSVSREKKERFSLILESASTNQTSMYLCAIESWGANTEAFFGQGTRLTVV.